This T cell receptor (beta chain) derives from a study of shared clonotypes between healthy human individuals. Trimming left V 0 bases short and J 4 bases short, with 15 bases between. The germline CDR1 and CDR2 sequences are SGHRS and YFSETQ. The CDR3 totals 16 residues. Samples underwent the assay at deep level. Every immunoSEQ plate was one replicate of a subset's evenly spread DNA. TCRdb keeps only in-frame clones here, not all; method: immunoSEQ multiplex PCR. Of about 2.3 million clones in the sample, 80% to 95% were seen once. The genes are TRBV5-1 and TRBJ2-3; a possible D gene is TRBD1 (6 bases). This clonotype was obtained from a man aged 18-30 years in good health. Some clones in this sample may be carry-over from other donors' samples. The sequenced sample consisted of naive CD4+ T cells from PBMCs. As to subset: CD45RA+ positively selected. DNA for the CDR3: TGCGCCAGCAGCTTGGCCGGACAGTCAGGCGCAGATACGCAGTATTTT. Protein: CASSLAGQSGADTQYF.